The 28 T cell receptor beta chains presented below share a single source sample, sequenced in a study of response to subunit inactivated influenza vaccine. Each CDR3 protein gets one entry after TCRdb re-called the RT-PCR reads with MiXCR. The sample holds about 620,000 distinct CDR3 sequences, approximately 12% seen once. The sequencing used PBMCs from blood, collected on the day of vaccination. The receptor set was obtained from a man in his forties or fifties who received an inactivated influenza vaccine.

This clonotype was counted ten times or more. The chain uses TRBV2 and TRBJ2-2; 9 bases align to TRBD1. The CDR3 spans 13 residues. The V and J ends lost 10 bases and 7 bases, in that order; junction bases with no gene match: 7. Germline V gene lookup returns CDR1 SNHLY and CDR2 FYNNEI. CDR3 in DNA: TGTGCCAACTCGGGACAGGGAGGCGGGGAGCTGTTTTTT. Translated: CANSGQGGGELFF.

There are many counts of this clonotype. CDR3 in amino acids: CASSLSTGRNEQFF. The DNA of the CDR3 is TGTGCCAGCAGTTTATCCACAGGGCGCAATGAGCAGTTCTTC. The chain has TRBV27 and TRBJ2-1, with D possibly TRBD1 on 6 matching bases. The CDR3 extends over 14 amino acids. The V gene lost 0 bases and the J gene lost 6 bases, with 9 bases spanning the gap. CDR1 is MNHEY, CDR2 SMNVEV, per germline (reference sequence).

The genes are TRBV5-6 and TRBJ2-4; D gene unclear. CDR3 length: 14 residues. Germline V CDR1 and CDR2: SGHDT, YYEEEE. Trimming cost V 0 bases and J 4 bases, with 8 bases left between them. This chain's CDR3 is CASSLAQNKNIQYF. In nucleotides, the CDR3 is TGTGCCAGCAGCTTGGCCCAAAATAAAAACATTCAGTACTTC.

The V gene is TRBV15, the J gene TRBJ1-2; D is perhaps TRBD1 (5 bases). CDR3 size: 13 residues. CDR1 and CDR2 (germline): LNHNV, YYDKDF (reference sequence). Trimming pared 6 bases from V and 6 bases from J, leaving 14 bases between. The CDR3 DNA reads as TGTGCCACCAGTCTACAGGTTAAAGATGGCTACACCTTC. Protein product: CATSLQVKDGYTF.

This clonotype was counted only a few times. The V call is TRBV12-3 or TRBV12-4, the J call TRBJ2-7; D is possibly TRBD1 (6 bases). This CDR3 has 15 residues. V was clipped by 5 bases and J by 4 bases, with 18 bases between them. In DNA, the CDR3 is TGTGCCAGCAGTCGGACAGCAACAAATTCTTACGAGCAGTACTTC. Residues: CASSRTATNSYEQYF.

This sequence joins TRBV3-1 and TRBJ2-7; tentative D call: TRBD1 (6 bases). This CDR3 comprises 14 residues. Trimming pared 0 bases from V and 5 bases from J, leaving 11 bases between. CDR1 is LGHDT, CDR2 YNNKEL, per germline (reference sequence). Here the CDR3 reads CASSQDIRGHEQYF. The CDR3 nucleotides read TGTGCCAGCAGCCAAGATATCAGGGGCCACGAGCAGTACTTC.

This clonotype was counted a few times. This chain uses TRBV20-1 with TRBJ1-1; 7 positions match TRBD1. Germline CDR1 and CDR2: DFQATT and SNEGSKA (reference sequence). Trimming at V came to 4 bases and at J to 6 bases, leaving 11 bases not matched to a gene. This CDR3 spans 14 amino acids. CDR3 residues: CSATSAGGAAEAFF. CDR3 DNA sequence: TGCAGTGCTACTTCCGCAGGGGGTGCCGCTGAAGCTTTCTTT.

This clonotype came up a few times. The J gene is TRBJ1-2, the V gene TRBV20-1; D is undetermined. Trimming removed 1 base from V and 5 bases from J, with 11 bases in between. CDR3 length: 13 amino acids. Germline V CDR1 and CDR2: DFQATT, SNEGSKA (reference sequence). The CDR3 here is CSARAPNLYGYTF. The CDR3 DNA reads TGCAGTGCTAGAGCCCCTAATCTATATGGCTACACCTTC.

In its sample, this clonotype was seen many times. Written as DNA, the CDR3 is TGCAGCGTTTCTACCGGGACGACTGAAGATACGCAGTATTTT. The encoded protein is CSVSTGTTEDTQYF. V gene TRBV29-1 combines with J gene TRBJ2-3; D is perhaps TRBD1 or TRBD2 (5 bases each). Germline V gene sequence: CDR1 SQVTM, CDR2 ANQGSEA. Trimming cost V 5 bases and J 5 bases, with 17 bases left between them. The length of the CDR3 is 14 residues.

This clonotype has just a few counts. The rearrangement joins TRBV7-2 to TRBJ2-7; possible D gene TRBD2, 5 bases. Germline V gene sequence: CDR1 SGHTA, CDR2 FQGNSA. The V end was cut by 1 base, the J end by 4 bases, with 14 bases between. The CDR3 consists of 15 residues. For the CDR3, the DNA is TGTGCCAGCAGCTTAGATTGGCTAGCTCGGTACGAGCAGTACTTC. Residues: CASSLDWLARYEQYF.

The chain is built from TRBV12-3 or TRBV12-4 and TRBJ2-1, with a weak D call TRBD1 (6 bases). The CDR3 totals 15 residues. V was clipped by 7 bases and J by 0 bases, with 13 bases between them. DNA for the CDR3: TGTGCCAGCATCTGGGGGCGGGTCTCCTACAATGAGCAGTTCTTC. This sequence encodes CASIWGRVSYNEQFF.

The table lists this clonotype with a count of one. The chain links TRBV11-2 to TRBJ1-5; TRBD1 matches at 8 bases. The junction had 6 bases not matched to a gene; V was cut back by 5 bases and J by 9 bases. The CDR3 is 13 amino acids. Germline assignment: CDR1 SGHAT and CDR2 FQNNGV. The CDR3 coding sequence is TGTGCCAGCAGCCCTGGGACAGGCTCGCCCCAGCATTTT. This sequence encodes CASSPGTGSPQHF.

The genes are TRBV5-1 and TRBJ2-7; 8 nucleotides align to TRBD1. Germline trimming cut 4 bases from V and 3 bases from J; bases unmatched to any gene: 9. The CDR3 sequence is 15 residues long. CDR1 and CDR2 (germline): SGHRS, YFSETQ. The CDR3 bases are TGCGCCAGCAGCCCCGTCTCAGGGGGCGGCTACGAGCAGTACTTC. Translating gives CASSPVSGGGYEQYF.

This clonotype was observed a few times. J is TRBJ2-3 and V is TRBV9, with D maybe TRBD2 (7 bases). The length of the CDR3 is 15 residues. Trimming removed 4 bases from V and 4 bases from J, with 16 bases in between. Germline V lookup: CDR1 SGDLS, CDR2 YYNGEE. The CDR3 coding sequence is TGTGCCAGCAGCTCCCCCGGAGGGGGGGCAGATACGCAGTATTTT. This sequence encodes CASSSPGGGADTQYF.

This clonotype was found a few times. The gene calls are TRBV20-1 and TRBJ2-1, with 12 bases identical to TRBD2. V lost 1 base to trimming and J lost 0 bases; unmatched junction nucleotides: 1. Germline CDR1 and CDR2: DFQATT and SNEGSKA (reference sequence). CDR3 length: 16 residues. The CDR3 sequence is CSARASGGGSYNEQFF. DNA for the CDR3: TGCAGTGCTAGAGCTAGCGGGGGGGGCTCCTACAATGAGCAGTTCTTC.

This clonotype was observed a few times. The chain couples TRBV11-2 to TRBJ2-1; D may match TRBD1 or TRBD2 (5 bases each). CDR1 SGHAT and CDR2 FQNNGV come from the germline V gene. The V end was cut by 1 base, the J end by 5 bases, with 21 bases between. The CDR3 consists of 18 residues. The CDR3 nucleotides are TGTGCCAGCAGCTTAGTTTGGGGACCGGGTGGGGGAAACAATGAGCAGTTCTTC. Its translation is CASSLVWGPGGGNNEQFF. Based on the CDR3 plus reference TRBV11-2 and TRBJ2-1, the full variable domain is EAGVAQSPRYKIIEKRQSVAFWCNPISGHATLYWYQQILGQGPKLLIQFQNNGVVDDSQLPKDRFSAERLKGVDSTLKIQPAKLEDSAVYLCASSLVWGPGGGNNEQFFGPGTRLTVL.

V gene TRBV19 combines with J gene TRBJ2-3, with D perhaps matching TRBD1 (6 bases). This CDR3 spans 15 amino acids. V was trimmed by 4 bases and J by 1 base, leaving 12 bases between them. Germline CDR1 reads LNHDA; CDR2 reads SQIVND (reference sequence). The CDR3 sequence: CASSSTGSGTDTQYF. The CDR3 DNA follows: TGTGCCAGTAGTAGTACAGGGTCCGGCACAGATACGCAGTATTTT.

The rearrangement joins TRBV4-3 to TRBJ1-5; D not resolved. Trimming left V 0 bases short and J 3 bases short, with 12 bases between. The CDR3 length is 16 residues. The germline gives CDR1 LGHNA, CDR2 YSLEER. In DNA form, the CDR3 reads TGCGCCAGCAGCCAAGACTGGGCCACCATCAATCAGCCCCAGCATTTT. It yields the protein CASSQDWATINQPQHF.

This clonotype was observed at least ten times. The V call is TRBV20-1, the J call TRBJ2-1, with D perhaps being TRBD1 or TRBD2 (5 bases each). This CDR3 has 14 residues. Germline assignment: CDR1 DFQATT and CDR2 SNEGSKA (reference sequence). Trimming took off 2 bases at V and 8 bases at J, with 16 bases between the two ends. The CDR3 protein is CSARSGSTADEQFF. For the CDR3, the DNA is TGCAGTGCTAGATCAGGGAGTACCGCCGATGAGCAGTTCTTC.

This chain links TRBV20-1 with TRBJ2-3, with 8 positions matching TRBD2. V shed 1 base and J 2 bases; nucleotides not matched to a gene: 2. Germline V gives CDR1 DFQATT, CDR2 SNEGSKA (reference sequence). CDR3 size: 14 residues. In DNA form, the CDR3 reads TGCAGTGCTAGAGGACTAGCGCACACAGATACGCAGTATTTT. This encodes CSARGLAHTDTQYF.

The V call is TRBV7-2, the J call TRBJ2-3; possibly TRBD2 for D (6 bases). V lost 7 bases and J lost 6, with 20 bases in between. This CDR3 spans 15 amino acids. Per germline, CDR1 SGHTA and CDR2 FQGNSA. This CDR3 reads CASKLTSSAFDTQYF. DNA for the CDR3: TGTGCCAGCAAACTGACTAGTTCGGCTTTTGATACGCAGTATTTT.

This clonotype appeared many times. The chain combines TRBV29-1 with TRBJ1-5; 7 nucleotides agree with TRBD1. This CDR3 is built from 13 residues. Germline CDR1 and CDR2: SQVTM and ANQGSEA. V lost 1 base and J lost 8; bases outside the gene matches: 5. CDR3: CSVEGTGREPQHF. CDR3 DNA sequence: TGCAGCGTTGAAGGGACAGGTAGGGAGCCCCAGCATTTT.

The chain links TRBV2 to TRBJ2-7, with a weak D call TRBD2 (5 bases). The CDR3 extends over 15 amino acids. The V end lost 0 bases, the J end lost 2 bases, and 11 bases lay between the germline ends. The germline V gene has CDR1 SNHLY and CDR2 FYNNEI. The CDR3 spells CASSEAAGPAYEQYF. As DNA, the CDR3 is TGTGCCAGCAGTGAAGCTGCGGGTCCTGCCTACGAGCAGTACTTC.

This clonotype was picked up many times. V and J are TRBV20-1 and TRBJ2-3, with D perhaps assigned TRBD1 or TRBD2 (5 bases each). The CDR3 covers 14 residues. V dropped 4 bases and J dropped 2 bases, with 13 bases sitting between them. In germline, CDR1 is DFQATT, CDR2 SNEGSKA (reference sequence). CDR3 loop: CSAMTGALTDTQYF. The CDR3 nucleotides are TGCAGTGCTATGACCGGGGCCCTCACAGATACGCAGTATTTT.

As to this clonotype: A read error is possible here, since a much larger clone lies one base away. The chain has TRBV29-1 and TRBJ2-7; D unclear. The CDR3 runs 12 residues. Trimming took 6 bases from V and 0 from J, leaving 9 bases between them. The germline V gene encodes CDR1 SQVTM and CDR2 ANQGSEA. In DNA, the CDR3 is TGCAGCGTGTGTGGAGACTCCTACGAGCAGTACTTC. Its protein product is CSVCGDSYEQYF.

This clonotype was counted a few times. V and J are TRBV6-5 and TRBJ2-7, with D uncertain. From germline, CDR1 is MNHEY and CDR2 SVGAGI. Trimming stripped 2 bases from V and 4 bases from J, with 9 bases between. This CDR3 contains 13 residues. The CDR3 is CASSYVPGYEQYF. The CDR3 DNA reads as TGTGCCAGCAGTTACGTCCCCGGTTACGAGCAGTACTTC.

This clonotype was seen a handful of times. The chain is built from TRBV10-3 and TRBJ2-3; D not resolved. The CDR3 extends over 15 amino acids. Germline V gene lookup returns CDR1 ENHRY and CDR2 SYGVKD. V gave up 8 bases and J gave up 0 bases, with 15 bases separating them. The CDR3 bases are TGTGCCATCTCGGCCCGAGAAGTTAGCACAGATACGCAGTATTTT. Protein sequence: CAISAREVSTDTQYF.

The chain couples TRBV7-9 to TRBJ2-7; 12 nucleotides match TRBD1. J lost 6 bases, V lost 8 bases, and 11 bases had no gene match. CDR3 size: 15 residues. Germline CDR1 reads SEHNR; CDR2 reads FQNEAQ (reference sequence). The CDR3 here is CASSVIGTGGSEQYF. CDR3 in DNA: TGTGCCAGCTCCGTTATAGGGACAGGGGGCAGCGAGCAGTACTTC.